Listed here is a single TCR beta chain. Its cognate antigen is unknown. The PCR was carried out with 60 Vbeta primers and 13 Jbeta primers. TCRdb's copy holds only in-frame clones and misses some; the assay was immunoSEQ multiplex PCR. The profile shows 150,000 to 200,000 clones, 81% of them singletons. CDR1 is SGHRS, CDR2 YFSETQ, per germline. The CDR3 covers 13 residues. V lost 6 bases, J lost 5 bases, and 14 bases lay in between. The sample is drawn from a study of cytomegalovirus exposure and HLA in healthy donors. Study-wide results and limits: The majority of CMV-associated TCR beta chains were reported as apparently HLA-restricted in a later analysis. A later analysis reportedly found that, within productive TCRs, an Asian-associated ancestry cluster had fewer N-insertions than the mean observed across the approximately 700 donors.

Sample: PBMCs. The chain employs TRBV5-1 and TRBJ1-2, with D unclear. The origin of this receptor is a middle-aged man in good health and CMV-seropositive. The chain's CDR3 is CASTDGVPYGYTF. For the CDR3, the DNA is TGCGCCAGCACCGACGGGGTCCCTTATGGCTACACCTTC.